This T cell receptor (beta chain) is from a study of blood T cell repertoires in COVID-19. TCRdb's table, derived via immunoSEQ multiplex PCR, lists solely in-frame clones and lacks some. In the table there are 200,000 to 300,000 clones, 80% to 90% of which are singletons. Trimming took off 3 bases at V and 5 bases at J, with 7 bases between the two ends. This CDR3 has 12 amino acids. The receptor was isolated from a woman between 40 and 55 years old who had been exposed to COVID-19. Material: PBMCs or T cells enriched from blood (not recorded which). J is TRBJ2-5 and V is TRBV12-3 or TRBV12-4; D is undetermined. In DNA, the CDR3 is TGTGCCAGCAGTTTGCTTGGCGAGACCCAGTACTTC. It translates to CASSLLGETQYF.